Each of the 28 T cell receptor beta chains below was sequenced from the same sample in a study of beta chain features in type 1 diabetes. Expressed TCRB transcripts were sequenced after all isolated RNA was converted to cDNA. Repertoires were generated with immunoSEQ multiplex PCR, while TCRdb's copy carries only in-frame clones and drops some. The data contain 900,000 or so clones, 15% to 20% of them singletons. What was sequenced was naive CD4+ T cells from blood. Receptor source: a woman under 30 in good health.

With regard to this clone: The identical CDR3 is also encoded by other nucleotide sequences in the sample. The CDR3 sequence is CASSLGLAGADTQYF. The DNA of the CDR3 is TGTGCCAGCAGCTTAGGACTAGCGGGAGCAGATACGCAGTATTTT. This chain uses TRBV7-2 with TRBJ2-3; 12 bases map to TRBD2. The CDR3 runs to 15 residues. Per germline, CDR1 SGHTA and CDR2 FQGNSA. Trimming took 1 base from V and 4 from J; bases not matched to a gene: 0.

The chain combines TRBV7-2 with TRBJ2-1, with no clear D. The germline V and J ends were trimmed by 0 bases and 0 bases, with 9 bases remaining between them. The CDR3 length is 16 residues. In germline, CDR1 is SGHTA, CDR2 FQGNSA. The CDR3 nucleotides read TGTGCCAGCAGCTTAGCCGTGACGCCCTCCTACAATGAGCAGTTCTTC. This translates into CASSLAVTPSYNEQFF.

This clone has a handful of counts. This chain joins TRBV7-9 and TRBJ1-4; 9 nucleotides align to TRBD1. V dropped 3 bases and J dropped 7; count of bases not matched to a gene: 6. The CDR3 is 15 amino acids. CDR1 SEHNR and CDR2 FQNEAQ come from the germline V gene (reference sequence). CDR3 sequence: CASSFQGTGPEKLFF. The DNA of the CDR3 is TGTGCCAGCAGCTTCCAGGGGACAGGGCCTGAAAAACTGTTTTTT.

This chain links TRBV6-6 with TRBJ2-1, with D possibly matching TRBD2 (7 bases). Trimming shortened V by 8 bases and J by 2 bases, and 13 bases separated the two germline ends. The CDR3 length is 14 residues. The V gene's germline CDR1 is MNHNY and CDR2 SVGAGI (reference sequence). CDR3 in amino acids: CASAGEGAYNEQFF. The CDR3 region has the DNA TGTGCCAGCGCAGGGGAGGGGGCCTACAATGAGCAGTTCTTC.

The genes are TRBV2 and TRBJ2-2; 14 nucleotides agree with TRBD2. Trimming took 11 bases from V and 6 from J; bases not matched to a gene: 5. The CDR3 runs 14 residues. The germline CDR1 and CDR2 sequences are SNHLY and FYNNEI. The CDR3 DNA reads as TGTGCCGGCGGGGGACTAGCGGGAGCCGGGGAGCTGTTTTTT. Its protein product is CAGGGLAGAGELFF.

This clone was seen only a few times. The gene calls are TRBV19 and TRBJ2-5, with unresolved D. The V end was cut by 1 base, the J end by 5 bases, with 8 bases between. Germline-derived CDR1 and CDR2 are LNHDA and SQIVND (reference sequence). The CDR3 spans 13 residues. CDR3 DNA: TGTGCCAGTAGTATAGGCTGGCGGGAGACCCAGTACTTC. It is translated as CASSIGWRETQYF. The full variable domain, rest sourced from reference TRBV19 and TRBJ2-5, is DGGITQSPKYLFRKEGQNVTLSCEQNLNHDAMYWYRQDPGQGLRLIYYSQIVNDFQKGDIAEGYSVSREKKESFPLTVTSAQKNPTAFYLCASSIGWRETQYFGPGTRLLVL.

This clone was found a few times. This chain joins TRBV19 and TRBJ1-3, with D maybe TRBD1 (5 bases). This CDR3 has 15 residues. V was shortened by 10 bases and J by 2 bases, with 18 bases between the two germline ends. The germline CDR1 and CDR2 sequences are LNHDA and SQIVND (reference sequence). CDR3 sequence (DNA): TGTGCCACCCAGAGAGACCGGGGCGCTGGAAACACCATATATTTT. Translating gives CATQRDRGAGNTIYF.

The chain uses TRBV5-1 and TRBJ2-5, with D possibly matching TRBD1 (6 bases). The CDR3 spans 15 residues. V lost 4 bases and J lost 2, with 15 bases in between. CDR1 and CDR2 (germline): SGHRS, YFSETQ. Written as DNA, the CDR3 is TGCGCCAGCAGCACCGCTAGGACAGCTCAAGAGACCCAGTACTTC. It translates to CASSTARTAQETQYF.

The V call is TRBV7-2, the J call TRBJ2-7, with 10 bases that match TRBD1. This CDR3 spans 15 amino acids. Germline CDR1 is SGHTA and CDR2 is FQGNSA. V lost 5 bases to trimming and J lost 4 bases; unmatched junction nucleotides: 8. CDR3 residues: CASSPSGTGVYEQYF. The CDR3 DNA reads TGTGCCAGCAGCCCTTCTGGGACAGGGGTATACGAGCAGTACTTC.

CDR3 in amino acids: CASSLSLLAGSTPSEQYF. The DNA for the CDR3 is TGTGCCAGCAGCTTGTCCCTTCTAGCGGGAAGTACCCCTTCCGAGCAGTACTTC. This chain uses TRBV5-4 with TRBJ2-7, with 9 positions matching TRBD2. This CDR3 region has 18 residues. After removal of 1 base from V and 6 bases from J, the junction contained 17 bases not matched to a gene. The germline gives CDR1 SGHNT, CDR2 YYREEE (reference sequence).

This chain joins TRBV18 and TRBJ2-3; D remains ambiguous. Germline CDR1 and CDR2: KGHSH and LQKENI. Trimming took off 6 bases at V and 4 bases at J, with 14 bases between the two ends. The CDR3 consists of 14 residues. In DNA, the CDR3 is TGTGCCAGCTCCTCCGTCTCGCGGTCAGATACGCAGTATTTT. It specifies CASSSVSRSDTQYF.

This clone was detected a few times. V usage is TRBV7-2 and J usage is TRBJ1-2; weak D call: TRBD1 (5 bases). Deletions cut 1 base from V and 0 bases from J, with 12 bases between. In germline, CDR1 is SGHTA, CDR2 FQGNSA. CDR3 length: 16 amino acids. CDR3 bases: TGTGCCAGCAGCTTAGGGGGCCCGGGAGCTAACTATGGCTACACCTTC. It encodes CASSLGGPGANYGYTF.

The chain recombines TRBV10-3 with TRBJ1-1, with 9 bases fitting TRBD1. The length of the CDR3 is 16 residues. V was pared by 2 bases and J by 5 bases, with 9 bases of the junction left unmatched. From germline, CDR1 is ENHRY and CDR2 SYGVKD. CDR3 residues: CAISETPGQGRTEAFF. Here the CDR3 DNA reads TGTGCCATCAGTGAGACCCCGGGACAGGGAAGAACTGAAGCTTTCTTT.

The rearrangement links TRBV18 to TRBJ1-1; D not resolved. The CDR3 is made up of 14 amino acids. Between the trimmed V and J ends, which lost 3 bases and 0 bases, there was a span of 8 bases. Germline CDR1 KGHSH, CDR2 LQKENI. In nucleotides, the CDR3 is TGTGCCAGCTCACCTGTGGTCCTGAACACTGAAGCTTTCTTT. Its protein product is CASSPVVLNTEAFF.

The chain carries TRBV28 and TRBJ2-3; TRBD1 matches 8 bases. V trimming: 5 bases; J trimming: 6 bases; junction bases outside the gene matches: 4. The CDR3 has 13 residues. Germline CDR1 is MDHEN and CDR2 is SYDVKM. The CDR3 sequence: CASSAGQGDTQYF. CDR3 DNA: TGTGCCAGCAGTGCAGGACAGGGCGATACGCAGTATTTT.

CDR3 nucleotides: TGTGCCAGCAGTAAACTAGCGGGAGGGTCCGGGGAGCTGTTTTTT. It codes for CASSKLAGGSGELFF. The rearrangement joins TRBV2 to TRBJ2-2; 13 bases line up with TRBD2. CDR3 length equals 15 residues. Per the germline V gene, CDR1 is SNHLY and CDR2 is FYNNEI. J was trimmed by 6 bases and V by 5 bases; bases with no gene match: 3. The full variable domain, rest sourced from reference TRBV2 and TRBJ2-2, is EPEVTQTPSHQVTQMGQEVILRCVPISNHLYFYWYRQILGQKVEFLVSFYNNEISEKSEIFDDQFSVERPDGSNFTLKIRSTKLEDSAMYFCASSKLAGGSGELFFGEGSRLTVL.

The rearrangement joins TRBV9 to TRBJ2-2; D is possibly TRBD1 (5 bases). V was cut by 0 bases and J by 6 bases, with 15 bases left in between. Germline CDR1 is SGDLS and CDR2 is YYNGEE. The CDR3 has 16 residues. The CDR3 region is CASSVDSRTRAGELFF. For the CDR3, the DNA is TGTGCCAGCAGCGTAGATTCTCGGACACGGGCCGGGGAGCTGTTTTTT.

This clone has a handful of counts. This chain links TRBV29-1 with TRBJ2-3; unclear D gene. The CDR3 is 14 residues long. Germline CDR1 is SQVTM and CDR2 is ANQGSEA. V was pared by 0 bases and J by 4 bases, with 11 bases between. The CDR3 DNA reads as TGCAGCGTTGAAGACGCAGTACGTTCAGATACGCAGTATTTT. It codes for CSVEDAVRSDTQYF.

This clone showed up just a few times. The chain links TRBV28 to TRBJ2-3; weak D call: TRBD2 (6 bases). Deletions cut 4 bases from V and 2 bases from J, with 16 bases between. The CDR3 is made up of 16 amino acids. From germline, CDR1 is MDHEN and CDR2 SYDVKM. The CDR3 region is CASSYLLAEPTDTQYF. CDR3 nucleotide sequence: TGTGCCAGCAGTTATTTACTAGCAGAACCCACAGATACGCAGTATTTT. The entire variable domain, with the rest obtained from reference TRBV28 and TRBJ2-3, is as follows: DVKVTQSSRYLVKRTGEKVFLECVQDMDHENMFWYRQDPGLGLRLIYFSYDVKMKEKGDIPEGYSVSREKKERFSLILESASTNQTSMYLCASSYLLAEPTDTQYFGPGTRLTVL.

A few counts support this clone. The rearrangement links TRBV28 to TRBJ1-1; D not certain. V lost 2 bases, J lost 4 bases, and 11 bases lay in between. The CDR3 has 14 amino acids. CDR1 and CDR2 from the germline V gene are MDHEN and SYDVKM. CDR3 coding DNA: TGTGCCAGCAGTTTAACTGCACGGCTCACTGAAGCTTTCTTT. This gives the protein CASSLTARLTEAFF.

V and J are TRBV21-1 and TRBJ2-1. TRBV21-1 is described as a pseudogene. The CDR3 is 17 amino acids. The CDR3 region has the DNA TGTGCCAGCAGCAAGTTCCCAGGGACGGGTATCTACAATGAGCAGTTCTTC. Translating it yields CASSKFPGTGIYNEQFF.

V and J are TRBV7-3 and TRBJ1-1; D gene ambiguous. The length of the CDR3 is 13 residues. CDR1 is SGHTA and CDR2 is FQGTGA in the germline V gene. V gave up 5 bases and J gave up 3 bases, with 10 bases separating them. This CDR3 is CASSPSGYTEAFF. CDR3 in DNA: TGTGCCAGCAGCCCGTCGGGGTACACTGAAGCTTTCTTT. Based on the CDR3 plus reference TRBV7-3 and TRBJ1-1, the full variable domain is GAGVSQTPSNKVTEKGKYVELRCDPISGHTALYWYRQSLGQGPEFLIYFQGTGAADDSGLPNDRFFAVRPEGSVSTLKIQRTERGDSAVYLCASSPSGYTEAFFGQGTRLTVV.

The chain employs TRBV10-3 and TRBJ2-3, with 8 bases matching TRBD2. Germline V gene lookup returns CDR1 ENHRY and CDR2 SYGVKD. This CDR3 contains 16 residues. The junction had 9 bases not matched to a gene; V was cut back by 3 bases and J by 4 bases. CDR3 region: CAISDHRAGGADTQYF. The CDR3 bases are TGTGCCATCAGTGACCATCGGGCGGGAGGAGCAGATACGCAGTATTTT.

V and J are TRBV4-3 and TRBJ1-5; no firm D call. Germline V gives CDR1 LGHNA, CDR2 YSLEER. Between the trimmed V and J ends, which lost 0 bases and 1 base, there was a span of 7 bases. The CDR3 length is 15 residues. This chain's CDR3 is CASSQDWESNQPQHF. CDR3 nucleotide sequence: TGCGCCAGCAGCCAAGATTGGGAAAGCAATCAGCCCCAGCATTTT.

The V and J genes are TRBV18 and TRBJ2-7; a weak D match, TRBD1 (6 bases). The V gene lost 3 bases and the J gene lost 0 bases, with 15 bases spanning the gap. The V gene's germline CDR1 is KGHSH and CDR2 LQKENI. This CDR3 spans 16 amino acids. In DNA, the CDR3 is TGTGCCAGCTCACCTCACCTCGGGACATCCTCCTACGAGCAGTACTTC. Translated, it gives CASSPHLGTSSYEQYF.

This clone turned up a few times. This sequence joins TRBV10-3 and TRBJ2-1; 8 bases match TRBD2. CDR1 is ENHRY, CDR2 SYGVKD, per germline. V was pared by 6 bases and J by 6 bases, with 7 bases of the junction left unmatched. The CDR3 spans 14 residues. CDR3 amino acids: CAIRAGLVGNEQFF. DNA of the CDR3: TGTGCCATCAGGGCGGGACTAGTCGGCAATGAGCAGTTCTTC.

The V and J genes are TRBV4-3 and TRBJ1-2, with D hard to call. This CDR3 spans 15 amino acids. Germline CDR1 reads LGHNA; CDR2 reads YSLEER. The V end lost 3 bases, the J end lost 7 bases, and 18 bases lay between the germline ends. CDR3 DNA: TGCGCCAGCAGCCACCTGCCGGGAAGAAACGCTGGCTACACCTTC. Its translation: CASSHLPGRNAGYTF.

About this clone itself: This same CDR3 is encoded by further DNA sequences in the sample. V and J are TRBV14 and TRBJ2-1; D is tentatively TRBD1 or TRBD2 (5 bases each). V was trimmed by 3 bases and J by 0 bases, leaving 12 bases between them. The CDR3 loop spans 16 amino acids. Germline loops: CDR1 SGHDN, CDR2 FVKESK. The CDR3 DNA reads TGTGCCAGCAGCCAGGGACGTCCGAGCTCCTACAATGAGCAGTTCTTC. This sequence encodes CASSQGRPSSYNEQFF. Looking up the rest from reference TRBV14 and TRBJ2-1 gives the full variable domain: EAGVTQFPSHSVIEKGQTVTLRCDPISGHDNLYWYRRVMGKEIKFLLHFVKESKQDESGMPNNRFLAERTGGTYSTLKVQPAELEDSGVYFCASSQGRPSSYNEQFFGPGTRLTVL.